The rows below give T cell receptor beta chains drawn from one sample of a study of shared clonotypes between healthy human individuals. Only in-frame clones appear in the TCRdb table, and some are missing; sequencing was by immunoSEQ multiplex PCR. The repertoire holds approximately 1.9 million clones, with 80% to 95% as singletons. The specimen sequenced was naive CD8+ T cells from PBMCs. These receptors originate from a man aged 18 to 30 in good health. Some clones in this sample may be carry-over from other donors' samples. CDR3s leave out the opening cysteine and the closing phenylalanine or tryptophan. The D gene is left open where the match is weak.

v_gene: TRBV2; d_gene: .; CDR3aa: ASYRGGKNGYT
v_gene: TRBV5-6; d_gene: .; CDR3aa: ASTLSGTEAF
v_gene: TRBV5-6; d_gene: .; CDR3aa: ASSANIAAEQY
v_gene: TRBV27; d_gene: .; CDR3aa: ASSPQAVPLSYEQY
v_gene: TRBV5-5; d_gene: .; CDR3aa: ASSLDPAVLYGYT
v_gene: TRBV10-3; d_gene: TRBD2; CDR3aa: AISESERELGLETQY
v_gene: TRBV9; d_gene: .; CDR3aa: ASSVKGEAREQY
v_gene: TRBV28; d_gene: .; CDR3aa: ASSLAPNTEAF
v_gene: TRBV30; d_gene: .; CDR3aa: AWRADSSYEQY
v_gene: TRBV6-1; d_gene: TRBD2; CDR3aa: ASSGGLVTSTDTQY
v_gene: TRBV27; d_gene: .; CDR3aa: ASSFRTGLANEKLF
v_gene: TRBV4-3; d_gene: .; CDR3aa: ASSQFRTSSYNEQF
v_gene: TRBV7-9; d_gene: TRBD2; CDR3aa: ASSSIAGGPYWRTGELF
v_gene: TRBV7-9; d_gene: .; CDR3aa: ASSSPPTGSYEQY
v_gene: TRBV7-8; d_gene: .; CDR3aa: ASSSRVGRANNEQF
v_gene: TRBV28; d_gene: TRBD1; CDR3aa: ASSLTGVRADTQY
v_gene: TRBV5-6; d_gene: .; CDR3aa: ASSLGGTLNTEAF
v_gene: TRBV27; d_gene: .; CDR3aa: ASGLSTDTQY
v_gene: TRBV10-1; d_gene: TRBD2; CDR3aa: ASSESGLAGYYEQY
v_gene: TRBV27; d_gene: .; CDR3aa: ASSFTARTTEAF
v_gene: TRBV25-1; d_gene: TRBD2; CDR3aa: ASSDAGGGTDTQY
v_gene: TRBV5-1; d_gene: TRBD1; CDR3aa: ASSDGDRDTEAF
v_gene: TRBV29-1; d_gene: TRBD1; CDR3aa: SVEGMETGGYEQY
v_gene: TRBV10-3; d_gene: TRBD1; CDR3aa: ATGTGVYEQY
v_gene: TRBV19; d_gene: TRBD1; CDR3aa: ASSMDREFDEQF
v_gene: TRBV19; d_gene: .; CDR3aa: ASSIAQGYHPIY
v_gene: TRBV7-6; d_gene: .; CDR3aa: ASSAGPLTEAF
v_gene: TRBV29-1; d_gene: .; CDR3aa: SVADSLRTDTQY
v_gene: TRBV7-9; d_gene: TRBD2; CDR3aa: ASSLAAGGLYNEQF
v_gene: TRBV28; d_gene: .; CDR3aa: ASRLGTAGDEQY
v_gene: TRBV28; d_gene: .; CDR3aa: ASGYYGTPLEQY
v_gene: TRBV28; d_gene: TRBD1; CDR3aa: ASRRDREGVMKAF
v_gene: TRBV11-1; d_gene: TRBD1; CDR3aa: ASSVRQGTATEAF
v_gene: TRBV9; d_gene: TRBD2; CDR3aa: ASSVGSLESGRSYEQY
v_gene: TRBV27; d_gene: .; CDR3aa: ASSVGPTGGYT
v_gene: TRBV7-2; d_gene: .; CDR3aa: ASSTTYEQY
v_gene: TRBV9; d_gene: TRBD2; CDR3aa: ASSVVAGGVYEQY
v_gene: TRBV27; d_gene: .; CDR3aa: ASSPPPYRGNQPQH
v_gene: TRBV7-8; d_gene: .; CDR3aa: ASSLRLGGTETQY
v_gene: TRBV4-1; d_gene: TRBD1; CDR3aa: ASSQDGAGGAYEQY
v_gene: TRBV6-5; d_gene: TRBD1; CDR3aa: ASSYLGTGGDEQY
v_gene: TRBV7-8; d_gene: .; CDR3aa: ASSTGPNQPQH
v_gene: TRBV6-6; d_gene: TRBD1; CDR3aa: ASKTGVSLYEQY
v_gene: TRBV10-3; d_gene: TRBD1; CDR3aa: AISGARRDRLAYNEQF
v_gene: TRBV27; d_gene: TRBD2; CDR3aa: ASSLRLARPQEQF
v_gene: TRBV7-9; d_gene: TRBD1; CDR3aa: ASSPRDSSYEQY
v_gene: TRBV5-1; d_gene: .; CDR3aa: ASSLLTDTQY
v_gene: TRBV28; d_gene: TRBD2; CDR3aa: ASNLSGRTSSYEQY
v_gene: TRBV27; d_gene: .; CDR3aa: ASSLRDGTYEQY
v_gene: TRBV28; d_gene: .; CDR3aa: ASSFGGENQPQH
v_gene: TRBV7-9; d_gene: .; CDR3aa: ASSLRGGEYNEQF
v_gene: TRBV9; d_gene: TRBD1; CDR3aa: ASSFRDRVFEQF
v_gene: TRBV2; d_gene: .; CDR3aa: ASGRDADTQY
v_gene: TRBV7-9; d_gene: TRBD1; CDR3aa: ASSWTGQYGYT